This T cell receptor beta chain originates from a study of CD8+CD57+ T cells in acquired aplastic anemia. Across the whole study: On average, sorted CD4+ and CD8+ cells gave roughly 3 ug of DNA. General study findings and limits: Overlap between patients and controls comprised about 28 CD8+ CDR3 sequences.

The CDR3 contains 14 residues. V was shortened by 5 bases and J by 5 bases, with 16 bases between the two germline ends. Germline V gene data show CDR1 as MGHDK and CDR2 as SYGVNS. In the case of this clonotype: Its target is unknown.

Investigators profiled TCR beta VDJ and CDR3 from genomic DNA template. One entry per CDR3 protein results from TCRdb running MiXCR on the reads. This repertoire shows hundreds of thousands of distinct CDR3 sequences, about three fifths found once; its top ten account for 1.3%. The patients chosen for sequencing had shown expansion of CD8+CD57+ cells (detected by flow cytometry). Blood sampling was performed on the patients, and none of them had received therapy by then. V and J are TRBV25-1 and TRBJ2-7, with D perhaps TRBD1 (5 bases). The specimen was sorted CD4+, CD8+, or CD8+CD57+ T cells (not recorded which) from PBMCs. The clonotype originates from a human donor with aplastic anemia. CDR3 amino acids: CASSTPGNVHEQYF. CDR3 in DNA: TGTGCCAGCAGTACCCCAGGGAACGTTCACGAGCAGTACTTC.